One sample yielded the 15 T cell receptor beta chains listed below, sequenced in a study of blood T cell repertoires in COVID-19. The assay was immunoSEQ multiplex PCR, and TCRdb's table has in-frame clones only and misses some. The sample holds roughly 250,000 clones; 85% to 90% are singletons and the top ten take around 0.87%. Material for sequencing was PBMCs or T cells enriched from blood (not recorded which). The source of these receptors is a man aged 45-60 years who had been exposed to COVID-19.

This sequence joins TRBV18 and TRBJ2-1; a possible D gene is TRBD2 (5 bases). Germline CDR1 reads KGHSH; CDR2 reads LQKENI. This CDR3 has 15 residues. V lost 5 bases and J 5 bases, leaving 16 bases between the germline ends. In DNA, the CDR3 is TGTGCCAGCTCAGCTCCTAGCAAGGCGGACAATGAGCAGTTCTTC. As protein: CASSAPSKADNEQFF. The full variable domain, in which reference TRBV18 and TRBJ2-1 provide the parts outside the CDR3, is NAGVMQNPRHLVRRRGQEARLRCSPMKGHSHVYWYRQLPEEGLKFMVYLQKENIIDESGMPKERFSAEFPKEGPSILRIQQVVRGDSAAYFCASSAPSKADNEQFFGPGTRLTVL.

This clone was seen just once. V gene TRBV3-1 (or the pseudogene TRBV3-2) combines with J gene TRBJ2-1; maybe TRBD1 (6 bases). This CDR3 contains 14 residues. Trimming cost V 1 base and J 7 bases, with 11 bases left between them. Germline assignment: CDR1 LGHDT and CDR2 YNNKEL (reference sequence). The CDR3 DNA sequence: TGTGCCAGCAGCCAAGCTGCACAGGGAAATGAGCAGTTCTTC. Its translation: CASSQAAQGNEQFF.

The V and J genes are TRBV5-1 and TRBJ1-1; possible D gene TRBD1, 5 bases. Trimming removed 5 bases at V and 2 bases at J, with 16 bases between. CDR3 length: 15 residues. CDR1 and CDR2 (germline): SGHRS, YFSETQ. DNA for the CDR3: TGCGCCAGCAGACCCAGAGCAACAGGCAACACTGAAGCTTTCTTT. Its protein product is CASRPRATGNTEAFF.

The V call is TRBV5-1, the J call TRBJ1-1; D remains ambiguous. Trimming shortened V by 1 base and J by 0 bases, and 10 bases separated the two germline ends. From germline, CDR1 is SGHRS and CDR2 YFSETQ. CDR3 length: 15 residues. This chain's CDR3 is CASSLITTVNTEAFF. In DNA, the CDR3 is TGCGCCAGCAGCTTGATTACTACGGTGAACACTGAAGCTTTCTTT.

The chain combines TRBV6-5 with TRBJ2-7, with 8 bases fitting TRBD1. J gave up 0 bases and V 9 bases, and 4 bases lay outside the gene matches. This CDR3 region has 13 residues. Germline V gene lookup returns CDR1 MNHEY and CDR2 SVGAGI. CDR3 nucleotide sequence: TGTGCCAGTAGGACAGGGAACTCCTACGAGCAGTACTTC. Translating gives CASRTGNSYEQYF.

The chain joins TRBV28 to TRBJ1-1, with D tentatively TRBD1 (5 bases). The V and J ends lost 8 bases and 8 bases respectively, with 18 bases between them. The V gene's germline CDR1 is MDHEN and CDR2 SYDVKM. The CDR3 loop spans 13 amino acids. CDR3 sequence: CASYDSLLNEAFF. The CDR3 coding sequence is TGTGCCAGCTACGACAGCCTTCTCAACGAAGCTTTCTTT.

The V call is TRBV11-2, the J call TRBJ2-3; D may be TRBD2 (5 bases). Germline CDR1 is SGHAT and CDR2 is FQNNGV. Trimming took off 5 bases at V and 0 bases at J, with 12 bases between the two ends. The CDR3 extends over 15 amino acids. The CDR3 sequence is CASSGGRQSTDTQYF. The CDR3 nucleotides read TGTGCCAGCAGCGGAGGCAGGCAGAGCACAGATACGCAGTATTTT.

The count of this clone is one. This chain uses TRBV4-1 with TRBJ2-2; D ambiguous. Looked up from germline, CDR1 is MGHRA and CDR2 is YSYEKL. Trimming removed 4 bases at V and 4 bases at J, with 22 bases between. The CDR3 consists of 18 residues. CDR3 amino acids: CASSPRAVDRWSTGELFF. Written as DNA, the CDR3 is TGCGCCAGCAGCCCCCGCGCGGTCGATCGGTGGAGCACCGGGGAGCTGTTTTTT.

The chain is built from TRBV28 and TRBJ2-1, with D perhaps matching TRBD2 (6 bases). The V end was cut by 6 bases, the J end by 8 bases, with 26 bases between. The CDR3 length is 17 residues. CDR1 MDHEN and CDR2 SYDVKM come from the germline V gene. CDR3 loop: CASSLRAGTSRGDEQFF. As DNA, the CDR3 is TGTGCCAGCAGCTTACGCGCGGGGACTTCCCGGGGCGATGAGCAGTTCTTC.

The chain recombines TRBV23-1 with TRBJ2-3; 9 bases match TRBD2. TRBV23-1 is an open reading frame, and its role is uncertain. This CDR3 contains 16 residues. V was pared by 2 bases and J by 1 base, with 4 bases of the junction left unmatched. CDR3: CASSQDQREGTDTQYF. In DNA form, the CDR3 reads TGCGCCAGCAGTCAAGACCAGCGGGAGGGCACAGATACGCAGTATTTT.

V gene TRBV20-1 combines with J gene TRBJ1-2; D not resolved. This CDR3 comprises 11 residues. Germline CDR1 is DFQATT and CDR2 is SNEGSKA (reference sequence). Deletions cut 5 bases from V and 5 bases from J, with 9 bases between. The CDR3 protein is CSAHSIYGYTF. CDR3 coding DNA: TGCAGTGCTCACTCTATTTATGGCTACACCTTC.

V gene TRBV5-6 combines with J gene TRBJ2-1; no clear D. This CDR3 is 16 amino acids long. V lost 0 bases to trimming and J lost 0 bases, with 10 bases between them. CDR1 is SGHDT, CDR2 YYEEEE, per germline. For the CDR3, the DNA is TGTGCCAGCAGCTTGGGTCTATACGGCTCCTACAATGAGCAGTTCTTC. It translates to CASSLGLYGSYNEQFF.

The chain is built from TRBV28 and TRBJ2-1, with D possibly being TRBD1 (6 bases). The CDR3 has 13 amino acids. V lost 1 base and J lost 8, with 9 bases in between. Germline loops: CDR1 MDHEN, CDR2 SYDVKM. The DNA for the CDR3 is TGTGCCAGCAGTTTATACAGGGATGATGAGCAGTTCTTC. As protein: CASSLYRDDEQFF. The full variable domain, its missing parts supplied by reference TRBV28 and TRBJ2-1, is DVKVTQSSRYLVKRTGEKVFLECVQDMDHENMFWYRQDPGLGLRLIYFSYDVKMKEKGDIPEGYSVSREKKERFSLILESASTNQTSMYLCASSLYRDDEQFFGPGTRLTVL.

This clone has a single count. The J gene is TRBJ2-1, the V gene TRBV9; 10 positions match TRBD2. Germline assignment: CDR1 SGDLS and CDR2 YYNGEE. This CDR3 comprises 17 residues. V trimming: 0 bases; J trimming: 5 bases; junction bases outside the gene matches: 8. The CDR3, as DNA: TGTGCCAGCAGCGTAGCCCTAGCGGGGGATCTACACAATGAGCAGTTCTTC. Protein sequence: CASSVALAGDLHNEQFF. Full variable domain (rest looked up from reference TRBV9 and TRBJ2-1): DSGVTQTPKHLITATGQRVTLRCSPRSGDLSVYWYQQSLDQGLQFLIQYYNGEERAKGNILERFSAQQFPDLHSELNLSSLELGDSALYFCASSVALAGDLHNEQFFGPGTRLTVL.

In this sample, this clone turned up a few times. The gene calls are TRBV5-1 and TRBJ2-7; D gene uncertain. Germline-derived CDR1 and CDR2 are SGHRS and YFSETQ. The CDR3 loop spans 16 amino acids. Trimming took 0 bases from V and 0 from J, leaving 13 bases between them. The CDR3 is CASSLGPQQLSYEQYV. The CDR3 DNA sequence: TGCGCCAGCAGCTTGGGGCCACAACAGCTCTCCTACGAGCAGTACGTC.